This entry is about one T cell receptor beta chain. The sample belongs to a study of blood T cell repertoires in COVID-19. Study summary: From T cells, B-cell-depleted T cells, or PBMCs came the material, which was cDNA or gDNA.

Method: immunoSEQ multiplex PCR; TCRdb's copy keeps in-frame clones and lacks some. The sample holds under 50,000 clones, nearly 90% seen once. The CDR3 loop spans 14 amino acids. Germline V CDR1 and CDR2: LNHDA, SQIVND (reference sequence). Trimming took 5 bases from V and 4 from J, leaving 12 bases between them. The specimen was peripheral blood. The origin of this receptor is a man in his fifties or sixties with COVID-19, enrolled during active disease. The rearrangement uses TRBV19 and TRBJ1-5; TRBD1 is a possible D gene (6 bases). CDR3 nucleotides: TGTGCCAGTAGTCACCAACAGGGTAATCAGCCCCAGCATTTT. Its protein is CASSHQQGNQPQHF.